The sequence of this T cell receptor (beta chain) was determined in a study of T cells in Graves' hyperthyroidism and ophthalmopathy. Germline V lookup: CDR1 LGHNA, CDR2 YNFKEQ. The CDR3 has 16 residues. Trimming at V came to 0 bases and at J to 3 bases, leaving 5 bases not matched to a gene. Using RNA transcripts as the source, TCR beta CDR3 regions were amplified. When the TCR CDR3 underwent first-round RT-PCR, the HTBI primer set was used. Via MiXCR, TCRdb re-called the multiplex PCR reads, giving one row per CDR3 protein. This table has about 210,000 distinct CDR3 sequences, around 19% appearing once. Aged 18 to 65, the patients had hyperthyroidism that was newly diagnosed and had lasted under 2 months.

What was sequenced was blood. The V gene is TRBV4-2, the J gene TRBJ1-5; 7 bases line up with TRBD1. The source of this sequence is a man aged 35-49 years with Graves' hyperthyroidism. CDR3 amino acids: CASSQDAGQTNQPQHF. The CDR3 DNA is TGTGCCAGCAGCCAAGATGCGGGACAGACCAATCAGCCCCAGCATTTT.